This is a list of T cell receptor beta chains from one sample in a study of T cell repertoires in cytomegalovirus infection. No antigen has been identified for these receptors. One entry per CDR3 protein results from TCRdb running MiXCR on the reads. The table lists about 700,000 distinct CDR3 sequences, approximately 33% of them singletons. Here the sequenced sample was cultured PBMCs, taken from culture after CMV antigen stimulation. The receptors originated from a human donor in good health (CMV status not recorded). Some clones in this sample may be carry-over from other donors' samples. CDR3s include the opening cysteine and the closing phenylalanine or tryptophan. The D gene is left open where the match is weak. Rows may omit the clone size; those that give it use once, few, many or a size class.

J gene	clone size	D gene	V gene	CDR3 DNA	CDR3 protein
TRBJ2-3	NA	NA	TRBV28	TGTGCCAGCAGCGTAACCGACCGGAGCACAGATACGCAGTATTTT	CASSVTDRSTDTQYF
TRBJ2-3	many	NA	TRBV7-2	TGTGCCAGCAGCCGGACATATACAGATACGCAGTATTTT	CASSRTYTDTQYF
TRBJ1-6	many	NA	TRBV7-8	NA	CASSLVGQGNAPAYF
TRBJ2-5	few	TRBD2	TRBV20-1	TGCAGTGCTCCTAGCGGGGGCCTTCAAGAGACCCAGTACTTC	CSAPSGGLQETQYF
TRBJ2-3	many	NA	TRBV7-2	TGTGCCAGCAGCTTCGACGGAAACACAGATACGCAGTATTTT	CASSFDGNTDTQYF
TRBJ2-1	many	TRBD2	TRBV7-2	TGTGCCAGCAGCTTAGGGCGGGGGGGTAACAATGAGCAGTTCTTC	CASSLGRGGNNEQFF
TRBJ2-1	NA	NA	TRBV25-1	TGTGCCAGCAGCCTAAGAGCAGGGCCCCATGAGCAGTTCTTC	CASSLRAGPHEQFF
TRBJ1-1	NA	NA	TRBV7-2	TGTGCCAGCAGCTTCCAGGACACTGAAGCTTTCTTT	CASSFQDTEAFF
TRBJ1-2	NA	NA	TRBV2	TGTGCCAGCAGTGAAGAAGAGGGATCAAAGAACTATGGCTACACCTTC	CASSEEEGSKNYGYTF
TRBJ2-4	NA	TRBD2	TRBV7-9	TGTGCCAGCAGCCTATTTAGCGGGCATAAAAACATTCAGTACTTC	CASSLFSGHKNIQYF
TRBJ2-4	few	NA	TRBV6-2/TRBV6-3	TGTGCCAGCACTCTACAAGGGGGGTATAGCATTCAGTACTTC	CASTLQGGYSIQYF
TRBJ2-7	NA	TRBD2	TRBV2	TGTGCCAGCAGCCTCCTTCGAGCGGGGGACGGCGAGCAGTACTTC	CASSLLRAGDGEQYF
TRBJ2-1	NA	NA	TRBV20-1	TGCAGTGCTAGAGTCCCCCTCGTAGGCGGGACCATTGCCAATGAGCAGTTCTTC	CSARVPLVGGTIANEQFF
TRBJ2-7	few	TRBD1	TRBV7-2	TGTGCCAGCAGCGACGACAGGGCTCGGAACGAGCAGTACTTC	CASSDDRARNEQYF
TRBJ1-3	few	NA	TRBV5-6	TGTGCCAGCAGCTTTTATCCGGGGGAGGATGGAAACACCATATATTTT	CASSFYPGEDGNTIYF
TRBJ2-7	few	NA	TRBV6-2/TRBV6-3	TGTGCCAGCAGCGTTTTCTACCAACATATCCCCCCCGCATACGAGCAGTACTTC	CASSVFYQHIPPAYEQYF
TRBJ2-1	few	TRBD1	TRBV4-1	TGCGCCAGCAGACCAGGGGGTCGAGCGACCTACAATGAGCAGTTCTTC	CASRPGGRATYNEQFF
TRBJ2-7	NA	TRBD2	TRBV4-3	TGCGCCAGCAGCCAAGACTCCGCTAGCGGGAGAGACGAGCAGTACTTC	CASSQDSASGRDEQYF
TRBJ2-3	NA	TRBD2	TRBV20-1	TGCAGTGCTGCTCCTTTTCTAGCGGGGGCACACCCGTATTTT	CSAAPFLAGAHPYF
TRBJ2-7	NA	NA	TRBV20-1	TGCAGTGCTAGAGTACTCCAGAGGAGCTCCTACGAGCAGTACTTC	CSARVLQRSSYEQYF
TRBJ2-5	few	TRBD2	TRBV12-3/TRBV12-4	TGTGCCAGCAGCCTCTGGGGGGGAGTAGAGACCCAGTACTTC	CASSLWGGVETQYF
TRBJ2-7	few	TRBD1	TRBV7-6	TGTGCCAGCAGCGCGCCGGGACAGGGGACATACGAGCAGTACTTC	CASSAPGQGTYEQYF
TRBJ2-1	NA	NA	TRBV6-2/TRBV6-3	TGTGCCAGCAGTTACAGCTTTGCGGAGGGCTACAATGAGCAGTTCTTC	CASSYSFAEGYNEQFF
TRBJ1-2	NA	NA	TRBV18	TGTGCCAGCTCACCAGCGGACAGAACCTATGGCTACACCTTC	CASSPADRTYGYTF
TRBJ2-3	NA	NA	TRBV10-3	TGTGCCATCAGTGAGTCCGCCGGGACTCGACCCGGCACAGATACGCAGTATTTT	CAISESAGTRPGTDTQYF
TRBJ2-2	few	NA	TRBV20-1	TGCAGTGCATCAGGGGACGCCGGGGAGCTGTTTTTT	CSASGDAGELFF
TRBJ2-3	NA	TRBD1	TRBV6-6	TGTGCCATAGACAGGGGTAAGAATACGCAGTATTTT	CAIDRGKNTQYF
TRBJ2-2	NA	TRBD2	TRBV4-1	TGCGCCAGCAGCCAAGAGGGCCCCCTAGCGGGAGGGACCGGGGAGCTGTTTTTT	CASSQEGPLAGGTGELFF
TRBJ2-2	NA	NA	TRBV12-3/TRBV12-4	TGTGCCAGCACCCCCCTACGACAGCACACCGGGGAGCTGTTTTTT	CASTPLRQHTGELFF
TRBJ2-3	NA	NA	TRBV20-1	TGCAGTGCTAGAGTGGTGGGCACAGATACGCAGTATTTT	CSARVVGTDTQYF
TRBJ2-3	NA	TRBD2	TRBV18	TGTGCCAGCTCACCACCTCTCTACGAGCGGGAGTCCACAGATACGCAGTATTTT	CASSPPLYERESTDTQYF
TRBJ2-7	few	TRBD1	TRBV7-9	TGTGCCAGCAGCTTAGTGGACGGGGGGACAGGGCGAAGCTCCTACGAGCAGTACTTC	CASSLVDGGTGRSSYEQYF
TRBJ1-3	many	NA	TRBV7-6	TGTGCCAGCAGCTTATATCCCAGGGGTCGTGGAAACACCATATATTTT	CASSLYPRGRGNTIYF
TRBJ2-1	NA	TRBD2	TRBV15	TGTGCCACCAGCGATGGACTAGCGGGTTACAATGAGCAGTTCTTC	CATSDGLAGYNEQFF
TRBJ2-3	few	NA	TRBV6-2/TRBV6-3	TGTGCCAGCAGCCAAGGACGGACGGGGGGCGGCACAGATACGCAGTATTTT	CASSQGRTGGGTDTQYF
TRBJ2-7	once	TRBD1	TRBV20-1	TGCAGTGCTGTAGCGACTCAGGGACAGCCGTACGAGCAGTACTTC	CSAVATQGQPYEQYF
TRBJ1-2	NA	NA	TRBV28	TGTGCCAGCAGGTTACAGGAATATGGCTACACCTTC	CASRLQEYGYTF
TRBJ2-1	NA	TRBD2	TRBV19	TGTGCCAGTACTAACCGACTAGCGGGGGGGATTGGTGAGCAGTTCTTC	CASTNRLAGGIGEQFF
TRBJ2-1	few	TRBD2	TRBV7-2	TGTGCCAGCAGCTTAAGGGCTAGCGGGGGGGCAGGTGAGCAGTTCTTC	CASSLRASGGAGEQFF